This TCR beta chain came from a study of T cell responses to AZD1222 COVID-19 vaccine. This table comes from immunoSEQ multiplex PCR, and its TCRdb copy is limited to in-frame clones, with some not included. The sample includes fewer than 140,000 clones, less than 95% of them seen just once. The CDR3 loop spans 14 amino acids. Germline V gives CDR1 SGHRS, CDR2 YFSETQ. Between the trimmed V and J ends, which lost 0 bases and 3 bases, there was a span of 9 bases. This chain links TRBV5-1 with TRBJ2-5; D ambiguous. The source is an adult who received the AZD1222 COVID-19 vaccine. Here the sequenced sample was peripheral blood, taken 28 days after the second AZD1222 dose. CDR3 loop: CASSLAGQKETQYF. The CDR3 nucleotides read TGCGCCAGCAGCTTGGCCGGGCAGAAAGAGACCCAGTACTTC.